Listed below are T cell receptor beta chains from one sample, sequenced in a study of cytomegalovirus exposure and HLA in healthy donors. Libraries were prepared by immunoSEQ multiplex PCR; TCRdb keeps only in-frame clonotypes and omits some of them. The data show about 130,000 clones, more than 80% seen once. The sample taken for sequencing was PBMCs. These receptors all come from a man younger than 40 in good health and CMV-seronegative. CDR3s include the opening cysteine and the closing phenylalanine or tryptophan. The D gene is left open where the match is weak. Where a row states a size, it is once, few, many or the class of an expanded clone; other rows omit it.

clone_size | j_call | v_call | d_call | cdr3_aa | cdr3_nt
- | TRBJ2-7 | TRBV7-8 | - | CASSREAYEQYF | TGTGCCAGCAGCCGAGAGGCCTACGAGCAGTACTTC
- | TRBJ2-7 | TRBV19 | - | CASSNGEASYEQYF | TGTGCCAGTAGTAACGGGGAGGCATCATACGAGCAGTACTTC
- | TRBJ1-5 | TRBV9 | - | CASSVGSSNQPQHF | TGTGCCAGCAGCGTCGGTAGTAGCAATCAGCCCCAGCATTTT
- | TRBJ1-4 | TRBV9 | - | CASSVAATNEKLFF | TGTGCCAGCAGCGTAGCTGCAACTAATGAAAAACTGTTTTTT
- | TRBJ2-3 | TRBV5-6 | - | CASSSLAEYSSTDTQYF | TGTGCCAGCAGCTCACTCGCGGAATATAGTAGCACAGATACGCAGTATTTT
- | TRBJ2-7 | TRBV7-8 | TRBD2 | CASSLYLAGYYEQYF | TGTGCCAGCAGCTTATACCTAGCGGGCTACTACGAGCAGTACTTC
- | TRBJ2-3 | TRBV5-4 | - | CASSLGLSTGDTQYF | TGTGCCAGCAGCTTGGGACTAAGTACGGGAGATACGCAGTATTTT
- | TRBJ2-3 | TRBV6-6 | - | CASSYPGTPSTDTQYF | TGTGCCAGCAGTTACCCCGGGACACCGAGCACAGATACGCAGTATTTT
- | TRBJ2-7 | TRBV15 | TRBD1 | CATSSTSGTAGYEQYF | TGTGCCACCAGCAGCACTTCCGGGACAGCTGGCTACGAGCAGTACTTC
- | TRBJ1-1 | TRBV19 | TRBD1 | CASSIDQGANTEAFF | TGTGCCAGTAGTATAGATCAGGGGGCGAACACTGAAGCTTTCTTT
- | TRBJ2-5 | TRBV7-7 | TRBD2 | CASSLVGGGTQETQYF | TGTGCCAGCAGCTTAGTAGGCGGGGGGACCCAAGAGACCCAGTACTTC
- | TRBJ2-7 | TRBV5-1 | - | CASSLVIEGIYEQYF | TGCGCCAGCAGCTTGGTAATAGAGGGAATCTACGAGCAGTACTTC
once | TRBJ2-4 | TRBV5-1 | TRBD1 | CASSGTGAPLNIQYF | TGCGCCAGCAGTGGGACAGGGGCACCCTTAAACATTCAGTACTTC
- | TRBJ1-1 | TRBV9 | - | CASSVFDRRNTEAFF | TGTGCCAGCAGCGTATTTGACAGGAGGAACACTGAAGCTTTCTTT
few | TRBJ2-7 | TRBV6-5 | - | CASNPRGGLGYEQYF | TGTGCCAGCAACCCAAGGGGGGGGCTGGGCTACGAGCAGTACTTC
- | TRBJ2-5 | TRBV5-6 | TRBD1 | CASSLDRGKETQYF | TGTGCCAGCAGCTTAGACAGGGGGAAAGAGACCCAGTACTTC
- | TRBJ2-2 | TRBV4-1 | - | CASSRSFRDTNTGELFF | TGCGCCAGCAGCCGAAGTTTTCGGGACACAAACACCGGGGAGCTGTTTTTT
- | TRBJ2-6 | TRBV18 | - | CASGRGAGANVLTF | TGTGCCAGCGGGCGGGGTGCTGGGGCCAACGTCCTGACTTTC
few | TRBJ2-3 | TRBV5-1 | TRBD2 | CASSTGLAGGFPDTQYF | TGCGCCAGCAGCACGGGACTAGCGGGAGGCTTCCCAGATACGCAGTATTTT
- | TRBJ2-3 | TRBV14 | TRBD2 | CASSQAGLAGGSDTQYF | TGTGCCAGCAGCCAAGCTGGACTAGCGGGAGGATCAGATACGCAGTATTTT
- | TRBJ2-3 | TRBV7-8 | - | CASSLVHSTDTQYF | TGTGCCAGCAGCCTAGTACACAGCACAGATACGCAGTATTTT
- | TRBJ2-6 | TRBV5-1 | TRBD1 | CASSGPGQGYSGANVLTF | TGCGCCAGCAGCGGACCGGGACAGGGATATTCTGGGGCCAACGTCCTGACTTTC
- | TRBJ1-1 | TRBV19 | - | CASSMWQGGDEAFF | TGTGCCAGTAGTATGTGGCAGGGTGGCGATGAAGCTTTCTTT
- | TRBJ1-2 | TRBV11-2 | - | CASTSPWRGRNYGYTF | TGTGCCAGCACCTCGCCCTGGCGGGGGCGAAACTATGGCTACACCTTC
few | TRBJ2-7 | TRBV6-5 | TRBD1 | CASSSRDRASYEQYF | TGTGCCAGCAGTTCCCGGGACAGGGCCTCCTACGAGCAGTACTTC
- | TRBJ2-7 | TRBV27 | TRBD2 | CASRGLAGTYEQYF | TGTGCCAGCAGGGGACTAGCGGGTACCTACGAGCAGTACTTC
- | TRBJ1-2 | TRBV28 | TRBD1 | CASSSTGFSYGYTF | TGTGCCAGCAGTTCGACAGGGTTTAGCTATGGCTACACCTTC
- | TRBJ2-3 | TRBV5-1 | TRBD2 | CASSPGGGGRARDTQYF | TGCGCCAGCAGTCCGGGCGGCGGCGGGAGGGCCAGAGATACGCAGTATTTT
- | TRBJ1-5 | TRBV13 | - | CASTLRGSNQPQNF | TGTGCCAGCACCCTGAGGGGGAGCAATCAGCCCCAGAATTTT
- | TRBJ2-1 | TRBV4-1 | - | CASSQVTGKAYNEQFF | TGCGCCAGCAGCCAAGTGACAGGAAAAGCCTACAATGAGCAGTTCTTC
- | TRBJ2-3 | TRBV25-1 | - | CASSGTGTDTQYF | TGTGCCAGCAGTGGGACAGGCACAGATACGCAGTATTTT
- | TRBJ2-2 | TRBV7-9 | - | CSSRSDTGELFF | TGTTCCAGCAGGTCTGACACCGGGGAGCTGTTTTTT
- | TRBJ2-3 | TRBV29-1 | TRBD1 | CSVEDPDRSTDTQYF | TGCAGCGTTGAAGATCCGGACAGGTCCACAGATACGCAGTATTTT
- | TRBJ1-1 | TRBV29-1 | - | CSVVESTEAFF | TGCAGCGTTGTTGAGTCCACTGAAGCTTTCTTT
once | TRBJ1-4 | TRBV6-5 | TRBD1 | CASNRGHPNEKLFF | TGTGCCAGCAACAGGGGGCATCCTAATGAAAAACTGTTTTTT
- | TRBJ1-2 | TRBV2 | TRBD1 | CASSERGQSYGYPF | TGTGCCAGCAGTGAACGGGGACAGAGTTATGGCTACCCCTTC